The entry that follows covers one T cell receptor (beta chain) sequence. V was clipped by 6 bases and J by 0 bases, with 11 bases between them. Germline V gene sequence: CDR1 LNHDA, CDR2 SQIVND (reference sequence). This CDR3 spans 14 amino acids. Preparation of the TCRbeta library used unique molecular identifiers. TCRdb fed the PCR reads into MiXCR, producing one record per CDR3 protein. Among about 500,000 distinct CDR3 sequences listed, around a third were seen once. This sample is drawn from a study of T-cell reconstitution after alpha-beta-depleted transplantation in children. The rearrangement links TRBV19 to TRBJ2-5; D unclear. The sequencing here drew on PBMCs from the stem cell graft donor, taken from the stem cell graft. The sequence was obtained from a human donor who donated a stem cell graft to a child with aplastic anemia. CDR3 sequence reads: CASRPWADQETQYF. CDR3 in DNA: TGTGCCAGTAGACCCTGGGCCGACCAAGAGACCCAGTACTTC.